One sample yielded the 3 T cell receptor beta chains listed below, sequenced in a study of cytomegalovirus exposure and HLA in healthy donors. The PCR employed 60 Vbeta primers together with 13 Jbeta primers. The data were produced by immunoSEQ multiplex PCR, yet TCRdb's version contains in-frame clones alone and is incomplete. This sample's clone table lists approximately 140,000 clones. The sample taken for sequencing was PBMCs. All receptors come from a middle-aged man in good health and CMV-seronegative.

The chain is built from TRBV7-9 and TRBJ1-2; no reliable D call. The CDR3 totals 13 residues. Germline-derived CDR1 and CDR2 are SEHNR and FQNEAQ (reference sequence). With 2 bases removed from V and 3 bases from J, the gap between germline ends came to 7 bases. CDR3 sequence: CASSLTGYYGYTF. CDR3 sequence (DNA): TGTGCCAGCAGCTTAACCGGTTACTATGGCTACACCTTC.

This sequence joins TRBV2 and TRBJ2-2, with D perhaps matching TRBD1 (5 bases). Deletions cut 8 bases from V and 3 bases from J, with 7 bases between. The V gene's germline CDR1 is SNHLY and CDR2 FYNNEI. CDR3 length equals 12 residues. CDR3 bases: TGTGCCAGCCAAGGGGACACCGGGGAGCTGTTTTTT. Translating it yields CASQGDTGELFF.

This rearrangement joins TRBV6-1 to TRBJ2-3, with D possibly matching TRBD2 (5 bases). The CDR3 is 15 amino acids. Germline V gene data show CDR1 as MNHNS and CDR2 as SASEGT. V was trimmed by 4 bases and J by 0 bases, leaving 11 bases between them. The chain's CDR3 is CASSGRVTSTDTQYF. In DNA, the CDR3 is TGTGCCAGCAGTGGGCGGGTAACTAGCACAGATACGCAGTATTTT.